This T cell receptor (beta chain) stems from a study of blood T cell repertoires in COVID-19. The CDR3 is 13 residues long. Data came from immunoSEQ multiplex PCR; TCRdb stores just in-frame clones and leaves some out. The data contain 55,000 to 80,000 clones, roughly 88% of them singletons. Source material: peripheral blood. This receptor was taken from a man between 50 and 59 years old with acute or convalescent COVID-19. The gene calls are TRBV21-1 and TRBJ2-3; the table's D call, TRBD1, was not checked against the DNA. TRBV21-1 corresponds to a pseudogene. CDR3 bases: TGTGCCAGCAGCTGGCACATGACAGATACGCAGTATTTT. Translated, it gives CASSWHMTDTQYF.